A single sample gave rise to the 10 T cell receptor beta chains below, sequenced in a study of blood T cell repertoires in COVID-19. Clones were sequenced by immunoSEQ multiplex PCR, and TCRdb holds only the in-frame ones, with some missing. The sample contains 150,000 to 200,000 clones, roughly 77% of which appear only once. The sequenced sample was peripheral blood. These TCRs come from a middle-aged woman with COVID-19, enrolled during active disease.

The V call is TRBV18, the J call TRBJ1-2, with D maybe TRBD1 (5 bases). This CDR3 comprises 13 residues. From germline, CDR1 is KGHSH and CDR2 LQKENI. Trimming removed 2 bases from V and 2 bases from J, with 6 bases in between. In DNA form, the CDR3 reads TGTGCCAGCTCACCAGACAGAAACTATGGCTACACCTTC. This sequence encodes CASSPDRNYGYTF.

In regard to this clone: The sample holds other DNA sequences that translate to the same CDR3. The rearrangement joins TRBV7-9 to TRBJ1-1; D not resolved. Germline loops: CDR1 SEHNR, CDR2 FQNEAQ (reference sequence). The CDR3 spans 13 residues. Trimming left V 1 base short and J 4 bases short, with 7 bases between. CDR3 sequence reads: CASSLDPGTEAFF. CDR3 DNA: TGTGCCAGCAGCTTAGATCCGGGCACTGAAGCTTTCTTT.

This chain connects TRBV25-1 to TRBJ1-1; the match to TRBD1 covers 7 bases. Germline loops: CDR1 MGHDK, CDR2 SYGVNS. The CDR3 loop spans 13 amino acids. Trimming removed 3 bases from V and 7 bases from J; junction bases left unmatched: 5. CDR3 residues: CASSDWDSNEAFF. CDR3 DNA sequence: TGTGCCAGCAGTGATTGGGACAGCAATGAAGCTTTCTTT.

This rearrangement joins TRBV19 to TRBJ2-6; TRBD2 matches 7 bases. The V and J ends lost 10 bases and 3 bases, in that order; junction bases with no gene match: 0. Germline CDR1 reads LNHDA; CDR2 reads SQIVND (reference sequence). The CDR3 sequence is 12 residues long. The chain's CDR3 is CATGGGANVLTF. CDR3 DNA sequence: TGTGCCACGGGGGGTGGGGCCAACGTCCTGACTTTC.

The CDR3 loop is CASSQQTGQVGYTF. The CDR3 nucleotides are TGCGCCAGCAGCCAACAGACAGGGCAGGTTGGCTACACCTTC. The chain couples TRBV4-1 to TRBJ1-2; 7 bases line up with TRBD1. The germline gives CDR1 MGHRA, CDR2 YSYEKL. The trim removed 2 bases at V and 7 bases at J, leaving 7 bases unmatched. This CDR3 is built from 14 residues.

This chain uses TRBV18 with TRBJ2-3; TRBD2 matches at 8 bases. This CDR3 has 16 residues. Trimming at V came to 2 bases and at J to 1 base, leaving 5 bases not matched to a gene. Germline-derived CDR1 and CDR2 are KGHSH and LQKENI. The CDR3 bases are TGTGCCAGCTCACCATGGAGAGCGGGAGGCACAGATACGCAGTATTTT. Amino acid sequence: CASSPWRAGGTDTQYF.

The chain combines TRBV7-3 with TRBJ2-1; TRBD2 is a possible D gene (5 bases). Trimming cost V 5 bases and J 10 bases, with 21 bases left between them. The CDR3 sequence is 15 residues long. Per the germline V gene, CDR1 is SGHTA and CDR2 is FQGTGA. The DNA for the CDR3 is TGTGCCAGCAGCGTTAGCGCCCCCCCCTGGGGAGAGCAGTTCTTC. Its translation is CASSVSAPPWGEQFF.

J is TRBJ1-2 and V is TRBV6-6, with D hard to call. Germline V gene data show CDR1 as MNHNY and CDR2 as SVGAGI (reference sequence). Trimming stripped 4 bases from V and 4 bases from J, with 10 bases between. CDR3 length: 13 amino acids. The CDR3 protein is CASSSRVAYGYTF. CDR3 nucleotide sequence: TGTGCCAGCAGTTCACGGGTGGCCTATGGCTACACCTTC.

The chain carries TRBV12-3 or TRBV12-4 and TRBJ2-3; TRBD1 is a possible D gene (5 bases). V was shortened by 6 bases and J by 6 bases, with 10 bases between the two germline ends. The CDR3 spans 12 residues. CDR3 sequence: CASRPDSDTQYF. The CDR3 coding sequence is TGTGCCAGCAGACCCGACAGCGATACGCAGTATTTT.

CDR3 nucleotides: TGTGCCAGCAGCCAAGAAAGGTTAGCGGCTATGAATGAGCAGTTCTTC. It encodes CASSQERLAAMNEQFF. The chain uses TRBV3-1 (or the pseudogene TRBV3-2) and TRBJ2-1; TRBD2 might be the D (6 bases). The length of the CDR3 is 16 residues. V lost 0 bases and J lost 7, with 16 bases in between. Germline lookup yields CDR1 LGHDT and CDR2 YNNKEL (reference sequence).